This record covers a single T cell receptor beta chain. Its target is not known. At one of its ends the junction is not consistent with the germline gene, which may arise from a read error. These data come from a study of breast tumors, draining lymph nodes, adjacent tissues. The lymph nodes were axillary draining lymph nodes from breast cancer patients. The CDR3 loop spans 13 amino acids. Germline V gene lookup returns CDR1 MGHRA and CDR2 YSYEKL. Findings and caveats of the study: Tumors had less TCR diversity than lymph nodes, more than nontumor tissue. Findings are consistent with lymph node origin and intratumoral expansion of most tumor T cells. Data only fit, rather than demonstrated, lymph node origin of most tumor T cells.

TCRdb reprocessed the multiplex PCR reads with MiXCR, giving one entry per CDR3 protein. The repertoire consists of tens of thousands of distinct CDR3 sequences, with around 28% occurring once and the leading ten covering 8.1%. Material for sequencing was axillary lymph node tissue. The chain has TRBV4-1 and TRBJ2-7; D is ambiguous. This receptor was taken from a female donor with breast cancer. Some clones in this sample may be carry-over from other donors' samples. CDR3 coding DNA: TGCGCCACCAGCCAAGACGACATTTACGAGCAGTACTTC. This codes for CATSQDDIYEQYF.